Listed below are T cell receptor beta chains from one sample, sequenced in a study of blood T cell repertoires in COVID-19. Some clones are missing from TCRdb's copy, which holds only in-frame ones; the method was immunoSEQ multiplex PCR. The data hold about 390,000 clones, with about 87% observed a single time. Sequenced: PBMCs or T cells enriched from blood (not recorded which). The origin of the receptors is a woman aged 50 to 60 who had recovered from COVID-19. The CDR3 runs from the conserved cysteine through the conserved F or W. Each record gives: clone size, D gene, J gene, V gene, CDR3 DNA, CDR3 protein. The D gene is left open where the match is weak. For some rows the clone size is stated as once, few or many, or as a class when expanded; others skip it.

-	TRBD2	TRBJ2-3	TRBV4-2	TGTGCCAGCAGCCAAGTGACTAGCGGGTTCACAGATACGCAGTATTTT	CASSQVTSGFTDTQYF
-	-	TRBJ1-1	TRBV24-1	TGTGCCACCAGTGATTCGGGACAGAACACTGAAGCTTTCTTT	CATSDSGQNTEAFF
-	TRBD1	TRBJ2-7	TRBV11-1	TGTGCCAGCAGCCGCGACAGGGGCCAATACGAGCAGTACTTC	CASSRDRGQYEQYF
once	-	TRBJ1-6	TRBV12-3/TRBV12-4	TGTGCCAGCAGTGCAGCAGGGGATTCACCCCTCCACTTT	CASSAAGDSPLHF
-	-	TRBJ1-2	TRBV3-1/TRBV3-2	TGTGCCAGCAGCCAGAGAGGCTATGGCTACACCTTC	CASSQRGYGYTF
-	-	TRBJ1-1	TRBV28	TGTGCCAGCAGTTTGTTGACAGGCGCAAACACTGAAGCTTTCTTT	CASSLLTGANTEAFF
-	TRBD1	TRBJ1-2	TRBV5-5	TGTGCCAGCAGCTCCGGGACAGGGGGATACCTAACCTATGGCTACACCTTC	CASSSGTGGYLTYGYTF
-	TRBD1	TRBJ2-7	TRBV28	TGTGCCAGCAGTTCCCGATCGTGGAGACAGGGAAGCTCCTACGAGCAGTACTTC	CASSSRSWRQGSSYEQYF
once	TRBD1	TRBJ2-3	TRBV24-1	TGTGCCACCAGTGTCTCGAGGACAGGGGGCACAGATACGCAGTATTTT	CATSVSRTGGTDTQYF
once	-	TRBJ1-1	TRBV29-1	TGCAGCGCGTCCGCAGGGAACACTGAAGCTTTCTTT	CSASAGNTEAFF
-	-	TRBJ1-5	TRBV11-3	TGTGCCAGCAGCGGAGGTAATCAGCCCCAGCATTTT	CASSGGNQPQHF
-	-	TRBJ1-2	TRBV27	TGTGCCAGCAGTTTATCGAGACAGGTCCATGGCTACACCTTC	CASSLSRQVHGYTF
-	-	TRBJ1-1	TRBV7-9	TGTGCCAGCAGCCGAACAGGGACTGAAGCTTTCTTT	CASSRTGTEAFF
-	-	TRBJ1-1	TRBV11-1	TGTGCCAGCAGCTTACAACAGAACACTGAAGCTTTCTTT	CASSLQQNTEAFF
once	TRBD1	TRBJ2-4	TRBV2	TGTGCCAGCAAAACAGACAGGGGGCTCGTAAACATTCAGTACTTC	CASKTDRGLVNIQYF
once	-	TRBJ1-1	TRBV6-5	TGTGCCAGCAGAGCCGGTGACTTTGTGGAAGCTTTCTTT	CASRAGDFVEAFF
-	-	TRBJ1-1	TRBV27	TGTGCCAGCAGCGGCAGGGCGAACACTGAAGCTTTCTTT	CASSGRANTEAFF
-	TRBD1	TRBJ2-1	TRBV27	TGTGCCAGCCGACAGGGCGGATACAATGAGCAGTTCTTC	CASRQGGYNEQFF
-	TRBD2	TRBJ2-5	TRBV6-5	TGTGCCAGCAGATTCACTAGCGGGGGCGGTCAGACCCAGTACTTC	CASRFTSGGGQTQYF
-	-	TRBJ1-1	TRBV12-3/TRBV12-4	TGTGCCAGCAGATTGACAGGGAACACTGAAGCTTTCTTT	CASRLTGNTEAFF
-	-	TRBJ1-2	TRBV2	TGTGCCAGCGAGCAGGGGTACGATGGCTACACCTTC	CASEQGYDGYTF
-	-	TRBJ1-2	TRBV24-1	TGTGCCACCAGTGGTAGGGGCGGCTATGGCTACACCTTC	CATSGRGGYGYTF
-	TRBD1	TRBJ1-1	TRBV4-1	TGCGCCAGCAGCCAAGGGGACAGGAACACTGAAGCTTTCTTT	CASSQGDRNTEAFF
-	TRBD1	TRBJ1-1	TRBV5-1	TGCGCCAGCAGTCCCGGGACAGGGGGTTATTTGTCTGAAGCTTTCTTT	CASSPGTGGYLSEAFF
-	TRBD1	TRBJ1-2	TRBV10-3	TGTGCCGCCGCGGACGGGACAGACCCTCGGGGCTACACCTTC	CAAADGTDPRGYTF
-	-	TRBJ2-1	TRBV7-9	TGTGCCAGCAGCTTTCAGTGGGAGCAGTTCTTC	CASSFQWEQFF
few	-	TRBJ2-7	TRBV4-2	TGTGCCAGCAGCCAAGATAGAATGGCGGCCACCTACGAGCAGTACTTC	CASSQDRMAATYEQYF
-	-	TRBJ1-2	TRBV6-5	TGTGCCAGCATTAGACAGGACTATGGCTACACCTTC	CASIRQDYGYTF
-	-	TRBJ1-2	TRBV5-6	TGTGCCAGCAGCATACAGGGCCGACCCGACTACACCTTC	CASSIQGRPDYTF
-	TRBD2	TRBJ2-1	TRBV3-1/TRBV3-2	TGTGCCAGCAGGCTCGGGGGGGACAATGAGCAGTTCTTC	CASRLGGDNEQFF
-	-	TRBJ2-7	TRBV27	TGTGCCAGCAGTCCCGGGGGACCCTCCTACGAGCAGTACTTC	CASSPGGPSYEQYF
-	TRBD2	TRBJ2-1	TRBV29-1	TGCAGCGTCTTAGCGGGGGGGCCGAATGAGCAGTTCTTC	CSVLAGGPNEQFF
-	-	TRBJ1-2	TRBV30	TGTGCCTCCGGGAAAGGGGGGGGCTATGGCTACACCTTC	CASGKGGGYGYTF
-	-	TRBJ1-5	TRBV6-1	TGTGCCAGCAGTGAAGCGGGGGGGTTAACGGGCAATCAGCCCCAGCATTTT	CASSEAGGLTGNQPQHF
-	-	TRBJ1-2	TRBV6-4	TGTGCCAGCAGTGAAGCCCCGGGGAATAACTATGGCTACACCTTC	CASSEAPGNNYGYTF
-	-	TRBJ1-4	TRBV24-1	TGTGCCACCAGTGATGGGGGCGTCAATGAAAAACTGTTTTTT	CATSDGGVNEKLFF
-	-	TRBJ2-7	TRBV14	TGTGCCAGCAGCCAAAGTAGTGGCTACGAGCAGTACTTC	CASSQSSGYEQYF
few	TRBD2	TRBJ2-1	TRBV20-1	TGCAGTGCTAGTGTTGCGGGGGGGATCTCCTACAATGAGCAGTTCTTC	CSASVAGGISYNEQFF
-	-	TRBJ2-5	TRBV5-1	TGCGCCAGCAGTCGGGCTGCGGCGGGGCCGGGCGAGACCCAGTACTTC	CASSRAAAGPGETQYF
-	TRBD2	TRBJ2-1	TRBV18	TGTGCCAGCTCACCAACCACTAGCGGGGGGTATTACAATGAGCAGTTCTTC	CASSPTTSGGYYNEQFF
-	-	TRBJ1-2	TRBV30	TGTGCCTGGGACCCGACAGATAACTATGGCTACACCTTC	CAWDPTDNYGYTF
many	-	TRBJ2-7	TRBV14	TGTGCCAGCAGTATCGGACTCGGCAGCTCCTACGAGCAGTACTTC	CASSIGLGSSYEQYF
-	-	TRBJ2-1	TRBV24-1	TGTGCCACCAGTGACACCGGGATTCGGGGGTCCCGGGGGAATGAGCAGTTCTTC	CATSDTGIRGSRGNEQFF
-	-	TRBJ1-1	TRBV9	TGTGCCAGCAGCCAAGCCGGTACAGAAGCTTTT	CASSQAGTEAF
-	-	TRBJ1-2	TRBV10-3	TGTGCCATCAAAGGGGCTAACTATGGCTACACCTTC	CAIKGANYGYTF
-	TRBD1	TRBJ2-1	TRBV30	TGTGCCTGGAGCCTACTTCCGGGACAGGGGAGTCGTCGGAAGTTCTTC	CAWSLLPGQGSRRKFF
-	-	TRBJ1-1	TRBV2	TGTGCCAGCATGGAGGCCGGCGGGAGAGCTTTCTTT	CASMEAGGRAFF
-	TRBD1	TRBJ2-5	TRBV19	TGTGCCAGTAGTCCCCGGACCAAAGGGACAGGGTTTGAGACCCAGTACTTC	CASSPRTKGTGFETQYF
-	-	TRBJ2-1	TRBV12-3/TRBV12-4	TGTGCCAGCAGTGTCGACAGGACCAATGAGCAGTTCTTC	CASSVDRTNEQFF
-	TRBD2	TRBJ2-3	TRBV11-3	TGTGCCAGCAGCTTACAACACGGGGGGGTGAACACAGATACGCAGTATTTT	CASSLQHGGVNTDTQYF
-	TRBD2	TRBJ2-5	TRBV28	TGTGCCAGCAGTATGGGACTAGCGGGAGCTCTGACCCAGTACTTC	CASSMGLAGALTQYF
-	TRBD1	TRBJ1-5	TRBV4-1	TGCGCCAGCAGCCAAGAGGTGACAGGGGGGCCTCCCCAGCATTTT	CASSQEVTGGPPQHF
-	-	TRBJ1-6	TRBV30	TGTGCCTGGAGTTTCGGGGTTGATTCACCCCTCCACTTT	CAWSFGVDSPLHF
-	TRBD1	TRBJ1-1	TRBV3-1/TRBV3-2	TGTGCCAGCAGCCAAACACAGGGGGCTACCCTCACTGAAGCTTTCTTT	CASSQTQGATLTEAFF
-	TRBD1	TRBJ1-6	TRBV5-6	TGTGCCAGCAGCCTAGGACAGGCCCGTTATAATTCACCCCTCCACTTT	CASSLGQARYNSPLHF